Below are 24 T cell receptor beta chains sequenced from a single sample in a study of siplizumab effects on memory and regulatory T cells. Some clones are missing from TCRdb's copy, which holds only in-frame ones; the method was immunoSEQ multiplex PCR. The sample records tens of thousands of clones, approximately 84% being singletons. Sequencing used naive CD8+ T cells sorted from blood. These receptors all stem from a human donor in good health.

The chain carries TRBV19 and TRBJ2-1; perhaps TRBD1 as D (5 bases). CDR3 length equals 15 residues. Trimming removed 2 bases from V and 0 bases from J, with 8 bases in between. Germline V gene data show CDR1 as LNHDA and CDR2 as SQIVND (reference sequence). Here the CDR3 DNA reads TGTGCCAGTAGTATATGGGGCAGCTCCTACAATGAGCAGTTCTTC. As protein: CASSIWGSSYNEQFF. The entire variable domain, with the rest obtained from reference TRBV19 and TRBJ2-1, is as follows: DGGITQSPKYLFRKEGQNVTLSCEQNLNHDAMYWYRQDPGQGLRLIYYSQIVNDFQKGDIAEGYSVSREKKESFPLTVTSAQKNPTAFYLCASSIWGSSYNEQFFGPGTRLTVL.

The CDR3 sequence is CASSTWGSGVQETQYF. The CDR3 nucleotides read TGTGCCAGTAGTACCTGGGGGTCAGGGGTCCAAGAGACCCAGTACTTC. The chain has TRBV19 and TRBJ2-5, with a tentative D call TRBD1 (6 bases). This CDR3 spans 16 amino acids. Germline lookup yields CDR1 LNHDA and CDR2 SQIVND (reference sequence). Deletions cut 4 bases from V and 1 base from J, with 16 bases between.

The chain links TRBV5-1 to TRBJ2-1; 14 bases map to TRBD2. The CDR3 runs to 21 residues. The germline gives CDR1 SGHRS, CDR2 YFSETQ. The J segment lost 7 bases and the V segment lost 4 bases, leaving 22 bases of the junction unmatched. DNA for the CDR3: TGCGCCAGCAGCCCCCCGGGACTAGCGGGAGCAAGGTTGGAATCCCCGAATGAGCAGTTCTTC. Translated: CASSPPGLAGARLESPNEQFF.

A few counts support this clone. The chain couples TRBV2 to TRBJ1-2; unclear D gene. CDR1 and CDR2 (germline): SNHLY, FYNNEI. Trimming took off 10 bases at V and 4 bases at J, with 13 bases between the two ends. CDR3 length equals 12 residues. In nucleotides, the CDR3 is TGTGCCATCACCTTGGGAAGCTATGGCTACACCTTC. It translates to CAITLGSYGYTF. Full variable domain (rest looked up from reference TRBV2 and TRBJ1-2): EPEVTQTPSHQVTQMGQEVILRCVPISNHLYFYWYRQILGQKVEFLVSFYNNEISEKSEIFDDQFSVERPDGSNFTLKIRSTKLEDSAMYFCAITLGSYGYTFGSGTRLTVV.

The chain has TRBV28 and TRBJ2-7; a weak D match, TRBD2 (6 bases). CDR1 MDHEN and CDR2 SYDVKM come from the germline V gene. Trimming stripped 3 bases from V and 5 bases from J, with 11 bases between. The CDR3 contains 13 residues. CDR3 protein: CASSLGGSNEQYF. In DNA form, the CDR3 reads TGTGCCAGCAGTTTGGGGGGTTCTAACGAGCAGTACTTC.

V gene TRBV5-6 combines with J gene TRBJ2-7; D gene uncertain. Trimming shortened V by 4 bases and J by 3 bases, and 23 bases separated the two germline ends. Per germline, CDR1 SGHDT and CDR2 YYEEEE. CDR3 size: 17 residues. The CDR3 DNA reads TGTGCCAGCAGCCCAATGAATTACGGGCCAGAGGACTACGAGCAGTACTTC. It specifies CASSPMNYGPEDYEQYF.

V and J are TRBV10-3 and TRBJ2-2; 12 bases line up with TRBD1. Trimming removed 6 bases from V and 3 bases from J; junction bases left unmatched: 8. CDR3 length equals 17 residues. The germline V gene has CDR1 ENHRY and CDR2 SYGVKD. This chain's CDR3 is CAIRSPGQGADTGELFF. CDR3 sequence (DNA): TGTGCCATCAGGTCACCGGGACAGGGGGCAGACACCGGGGAGCTGTTTTTT.

V gene TRBV6-5 combines with J gene TRBJ2-3, with TRBD2 identical over 8 bases. V lost 2 bases and J lost 12; bases outside the gene matches: 4. CDR3 length: 12 amino acids. Per germline, CDR1 MNHEY and CDR2 SVGAGI. CDR3 protein: CASSYGRGEQYF. DNA of the CDR3: TGTGCCAGCAGTTACGGGCGGGGGGAACAGTATTTT.

The CDR3 coding sequence is TGTGCCAGCAGCACTAGAAAGGGGACTAGCGGGACCCGTGCTTGGGAGCAGTACTTC. Its protein product is CASSTRKGTSGTRAWEQYF. The genes are TRBV7-9 and TRBJ2-7, with 13 bases matching TRBD2. This CDR3 has 19 amino acids. Germline values: CDR1 SEHNR, CDR2 FQNEAQ (reference sequence). J gave up 7 bases and V 5 bases, and 20 bases lay outside the gene matches.

This chain joins TRBV7-9 and TRBJ2-7, with 7 nucleotides matching TRBD1. The germline V gene has CDR1 SEHNR and CDR2 FQNEAQ (reference sequence). The J segment lost 3 bases and the V segment lost 4 bases, leaving 6 bases of the junction unmatched. The CDR3 covers 14 residues. The CDR3, as DNA: TGTGCCAGCAGCTCCGGGACAGTCTTCTACGAGCAGTACTTC. It codes for CASSSGTVFYEQYF.

The J gene is TRBJ1-2, the V gene TRBV27; D is uncertain. V lost 4 bases, J lost 4 bases, and 13 bases lay in between. CDR1 MNHEY and CDR2 SMNVEV come from the germline V gene (reference sequence). This CDR3 is 14 amino acids long. The CDR3 DNA reads as TGTGCCAGCAGTTCCTACAGTTCAACCTATGGCTACACCTTC. It yields the protein CASSSYSSTYGYTF.

The CDR3 sequence is CASSLGGLSEKLFF. The CDR3 DNA follows: TGTGCCAGCAGCTTAGGGGGGCTCAGTGAAAAACTGTTTTTT. This sequence joins TRBV7-6 and TRBJ1-4; weak D call: TRBD1 (6 bases). CDR1 is SGHVS and CDR2 is FNYEAQ in the germline V gene. The CDR3 is made up of 14 amino acids. Trimming removed 1 base at V and 7 bases at J, with 10 bases between.

The rearrangement links TRBV4-2 to TRBJ1-1; no definite D call. The CDR3 extends over 15 amino acids. V shed 0 bases and J shed 1 base, with 9 bases lying between them. The germline V gene has CDR1 LGHNA and CDR2 YNFKEQ. CDR3 sequence: CASSQDVSQNTEAFF. In DNA, the CDR3 is TGTGCCAGCAGCCAAGATGTCAGTCAGAACACTGAAGCTTTCTTT.

This clone was counted between two and nine times. This chain joins TRBV2 and TRBJ1-4; D perhaps matches TRBD1 (6 bases). The germline V gene encodes CDR1 SNHLY and CDR2 FYNNEI. Trimming left V 4 bases short and J 6 bases short, with 12 bases between. The CDR3 has 14 amino acids. The CDR3 reads CASSGATGYEKLFF. The CDR3 region has the DNA TGTGCCAGCAGTGGAGCGACAGGCTATGAAAAACTGTTTTTT.

The gene calls are TRBV19 and TRBJ1-2; 7 bases agree with TRBD1. CDR1 is LNHDA and CDR2 is SQIVND in the germline V gene (reference sequence). The V and J ends lost 3 bases and 2 bases, in that order; junction bases with no gene match: 3. The CDR3 is made up of 14 amino acids. Here the CDR3 reads CASSILTGNYGYTF. In DNA, the CDR3 is TGTGCCAGTAGTATCTTGACAGGGAACTATGGCTACACCTTC.

This chain's CDR3 is CASNNPRGGTFF. The DNA of the CDR3 is TGTGCCAGCAACAATCCCCGGGGGGGGACTTTCTTT. The chain combines TRBV13 with TRBJ1-1; a possible D gene is TRBD1 (5 bases). The CDR3 totals 12 residues. CDR1 is PRHDT and CDR2 is FYEKMQ in the germline V gene (reference sequence). The V and J ends lost 7 bases and 12 bases respectively, with 18 bases between them. Based on the CDR3 plus reference TRBV13 and TRBJ1-1, the full variable domain is AAGVIQSPRHLIKEKRETATLKCYPIPRHDTVYWYQQGPGQDPQFLISFYEKMQSDKGSIPDRFSAQQFSDYHSELNMSSLELGDSALYFCASNNPRGGTFFGQGTRLTVV.

V is TRBV5-4 and J is TRBJ2-7, with D unresolved. The V and J ends lost 4 bases and 5 bases respectively, with 25 bases between them. CDR1 SGHNT and CDR2 YYREEE come from the germline V gene (reference sequence). CDR3 length: 17 residues. The CDR3 spells CASSGREVITLRDEQYF. As DNA, the CDR3 is TGTGCCAGCAGCGGACGAGAGGTCATCACCTTAAGGGACGAGCAGTACTTC.

DNA of the CDR3: TGTGCCAGCAGCTTTTACGGCGCTGAAGCTTTCTTT. This codes for CASSFYGAEAFF. The V gene is TRBV7-9, the J gene TRBJ1-1; no reliable D call. Germline loops: CDR1 SEHNR, CDR2 FQNEAQ (reference sequence). Trimming left V 3 bases short and J 6 bases short, with 8 bases between. The CDR3 is 12 residues long.

This chain uses TRBV2 with TRBJ1-3; D unclear. The ends were cut back, 5 bases at V and 1 base at J, with 3 bases in the middle. This CDR3 has 12 residues. Germline lookup yields CDR1 SNHLY and CDR2 FYNNEI. The CDR3 region is CASSLSGNTIYF. The DNA of the CDR3 is TGTGCCAGCAGTCTTTCTGGAAACACCATATATTTT.

J is TRBJ2-7 and V is TRBV4-1, with TRBD1 matching 11 bases. This CDR3 has 16 amino acids. Germline V gene sequence: CDR1 MGHRA, CDR2 YSYEKL. V trimming: 4 bases; J trimming: 0 bases; junction bases outside the gene matches: 5. CDR3: CASSRTGTGGSYEQYF. The CDR3 DNA reads as TGCGCCAGCAGCCGCACCGGGACAGGGGGCTCCTACGAGCAGTACTTC.

CDR3 region: CASSGTGVIGYTF. DNA of the CDR3: TGTGCCAGCAGCGGGACAGGTGTGATAGGCTACACCTTC. The chain has TRBV9 and TRBJ1-2; 7 nucleotides line up with TRBD1. V was pared by 3 bases and J by 8 bases, with 7 bases of the junction left unmatched. The CDR3 is 13 residues long. The germline CDR1 and CDR2 sequences are SGDLS and YYNGEE. Complete variable domain (other parts from reference TRBV9 and TRBJ1-2): DSGVTQTPKHLITATGQRVTLRCSPRSGDLSVYWYQQSLDQGLQFLIQYYNGEERAKGNILERFSAQQFPDLHSELNLSSLELGDSALYFCASSGTGVIGYTFGSGTRLTVV.

This clone was picked up one time. V gene TRBV15 combines with J gene TRBJ2-1, with D possibly being TRBD1 (6 bases). The CDR3 loop spans 13 amino acids. Germline V gene lookup returns CDR1 LNHNV and CDR2 YYDKDF (reference sequence). CDR3 residues: CASTWDIYNEQFF. For the CDR3, the DNA is TGTGCATCTACTTGGGACATCTACAATGAGCAGTTCTTC.

The rearrangement links TRBV19 to TRBJ2-1, with 11 bases aligning to TRBD1. Losses at the gene ends were 5 bases for V and 12 bases for J; bases not matched to a gene: 9. This CDR3 spans 14 amino acids. CDR1 LNHDA and CDR2 SQIVND come from the germline V gene (reference sequence). CDR3 DNA sequence: TGTGCCAGTAGTTCTTGGACAGGGGGCGACGGGCAGTTCTTC. It yields the protein CASSSWTGGDGQFF.

The J gene is TRBJ2-6, the V gene TRBV27, with 7 bases lining up with TRBD1. Germline V gene data show CDR1 as MNHEY and CDR2 as SMNVEV (reference sequence). V gave up 7 bases and J gave up 2 bases; unmatched junction bases: 5. There are 15 residues in the CDR3. Here the CDR3 reads CASTMTGTGANVLTF. The DNA for the CDR3 is TGTGCCAGCACCATGACAGGGACTGGGGCCAACGTCCTGACTTTC.